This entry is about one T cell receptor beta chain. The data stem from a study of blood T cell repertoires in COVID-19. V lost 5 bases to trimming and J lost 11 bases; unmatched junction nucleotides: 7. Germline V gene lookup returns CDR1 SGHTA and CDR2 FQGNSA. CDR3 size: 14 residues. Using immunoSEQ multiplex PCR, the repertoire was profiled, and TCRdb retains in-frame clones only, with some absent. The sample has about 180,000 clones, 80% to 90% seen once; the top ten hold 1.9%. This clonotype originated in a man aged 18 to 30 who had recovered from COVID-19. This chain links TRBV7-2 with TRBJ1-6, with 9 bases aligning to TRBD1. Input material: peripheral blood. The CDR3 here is CASSLRQGGTPLHF. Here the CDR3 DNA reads TGTGCCAGCAGCCTCCGACAGGGGGGGACACCCCTCCACTTT. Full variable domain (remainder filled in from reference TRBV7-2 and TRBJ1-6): GAGVSQSPSNKVTEKGKDVELRCDPISGHTALYWYRQSLGQGLEFLIYFQGNSAPDKSGLPSDRFSAERTGGSVSTLTIQRTQQEDSAVYLCASSLRQGGTPLHFGNGTRLTVT.